The 5 T cell receptor beta chains in this list originate from one sample, sequenced in a study of blood T cells in healthy people across ages. A second PCR of about 6 to 11 cycles used a sample-barcoded 5' primer and a J-beta primer mix. TCRdb independently ran MiXCR on the 5' RACE reads; one entry per CDR3 protein. This sample carries over a million distinct CDR3 sequences, less than 50% of them seen once, and the ten largest clones take around 18%. Specimen: blood. The receptors originated from a woman aged 55-70 years in good health.

The chain employs TRBV5-1 and TRBJ2-3; TRBD1 is a possible D gene (5 bases). Germline CDR1 reads SGHRS; CDR2 reads YFSETQ. The germline V and J ends were trimmed by 4 bases and 4 bases, with 16 bases remaining between them. This CDR3 region has 15 residues. Here the CDR3 reads CASSQGFEFADTQYF. The DNA for the CDR3 is TGCGCCAGCAGCCAGGGCTTTGAGTTCGCAGATACGCAGTATTTT.

This clonotype was recorded a few times. The chain employs TRBV7-2 and TRBJ2-1; tentative D call: TRBD2 (6 bases). Germline lookup yields CDR1 SGHTA and CDR2 FQGNSA. V gave up 3 bases and J gave up 4 bases, with 13 bases separating them. The CDR3 consists of 15 residues. The CDR3 nucleotides are TGTGCCAGCAGCTTTAGGAGGGCGGGGTACAATGAGCAGTTCTTC. The encoded protein is CASSFRRAGYNEQFF.

This chain links TRBV7-4 with TRBJ2-1; D is possibly TRBD2 (5 bases). Trimming removed 7 bases at V and 2 bases at J, with 12 bases between. CDR3 length equals 14 residues. The germline V gene has CDR1 SGHVT and CDR2 SQSDAQ. CDR3 in DNA: TGTGCCAGCACTGGGTCGGAGGCCTACAATGAGCAGTTCTTC. It is translated as CASTGSEAYNEQFF.

The chain combines TRBV30 with TRBJ1-2, with 8 bases lining up with TRBD1. Germline assignment: CDR1 GTSNPN and CDR2 SVGIG (reference sequence). The CDR3 runs to 15 residues. Trimming at V came to 5 bases and at J to 1 base, leaving 9 bases not matched to a gene. CDR3 nucleotides: TGTGCCTGGGCCCACCTGACAGGGGTTAACTATGGCTACACCTTC. This encodes CAWAHLTGVNYGYTF. The entire variable domain, with the rest obtained from reference TRBV30 and TRBJ1-2, is as follows: SQTIHQWPATLVQPVGSPLSLECTVEGTSNPNLYWYRQAAGRGLQLLFYSVGIGQISSEVPQNLSASRPQDRQFILSSKKLLLSDSGFYLCAWAHLTGVNYGYTFGSGTRLTVV.

The V call is TRBV7-3, the J call TRBJ2-1; no clear D gene. This CDR3 comprises 14 residues. Deletions cut 2 bases from V and 2 bases from J, with 7 bases between. CDR1 and CDR2 from the germline V gene are SGHTA and FQGTGA. The CDR3 region has the DNA TGTGCCAGCAGCTTAGACGGGCCCTACAATGAGCAGTTCTTC. Amino acid sequence: CASSLDGPYNEQFF.